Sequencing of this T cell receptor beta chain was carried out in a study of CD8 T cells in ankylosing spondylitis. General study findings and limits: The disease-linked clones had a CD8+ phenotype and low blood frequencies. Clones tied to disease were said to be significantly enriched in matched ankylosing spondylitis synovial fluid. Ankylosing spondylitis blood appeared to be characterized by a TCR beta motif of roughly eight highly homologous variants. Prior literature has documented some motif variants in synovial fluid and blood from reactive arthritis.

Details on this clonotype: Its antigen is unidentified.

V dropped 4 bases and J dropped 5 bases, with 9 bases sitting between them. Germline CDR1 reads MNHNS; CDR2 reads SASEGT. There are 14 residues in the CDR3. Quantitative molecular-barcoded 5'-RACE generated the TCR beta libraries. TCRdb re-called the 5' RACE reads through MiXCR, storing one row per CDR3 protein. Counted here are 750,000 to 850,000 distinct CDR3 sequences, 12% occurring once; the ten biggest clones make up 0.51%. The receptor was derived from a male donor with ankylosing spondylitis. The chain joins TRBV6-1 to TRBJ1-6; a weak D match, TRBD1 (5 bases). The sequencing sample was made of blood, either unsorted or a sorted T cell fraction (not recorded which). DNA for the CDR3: TGTGCCAGCAGTGCGGGACTCAATAATTCACCCCTCCACTTT. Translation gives CASSAGLNNSPLHF.